Detailed here is one T cell receptor (beta chain). The sample comes from a study of T cell responses to AZD1222 COVID-19 vaccine. Between the trimmed V and J ends, which lost 0 bases and 2 bases, there was a span of 4 bases. The V gene's germline CDR1 is KGHDR and CDR2 SFDVKD. The CDR3 is 14 residues long. The repertoire was sequenced with immunoSEQ multiplex PCR; TCRdb's copy has only in-frame clones and lacks some. The top ten hold around 8.7% of the sample, which has 90,000 to 120,000 clones, 75% to 90% seen once. The material was peripheral blood, obtained on day 0 of AZD1222 vaccination. This chain joins TRBV24-1 and TRBJ1-5; D not resolved. This TCR derives from an adult in good health. The CDR3 spells CATSDLGRNQPQHF. The CDR3 DNA is TGTGCCACCAGTGATTTGGGCCGCAATCAGCCCCAGCATTTT.